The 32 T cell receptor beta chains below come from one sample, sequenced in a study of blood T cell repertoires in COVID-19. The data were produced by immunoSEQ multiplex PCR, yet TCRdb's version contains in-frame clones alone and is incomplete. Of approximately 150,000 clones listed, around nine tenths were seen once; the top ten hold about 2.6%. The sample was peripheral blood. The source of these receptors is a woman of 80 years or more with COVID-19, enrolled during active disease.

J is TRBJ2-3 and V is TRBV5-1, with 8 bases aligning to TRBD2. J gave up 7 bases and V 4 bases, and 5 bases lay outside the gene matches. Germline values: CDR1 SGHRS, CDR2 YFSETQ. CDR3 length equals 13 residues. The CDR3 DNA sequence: TGCGCCAGCAGCCCGAGGACTAGCAATACGCAGTATTTT. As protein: CASSPRTSNTQYF.

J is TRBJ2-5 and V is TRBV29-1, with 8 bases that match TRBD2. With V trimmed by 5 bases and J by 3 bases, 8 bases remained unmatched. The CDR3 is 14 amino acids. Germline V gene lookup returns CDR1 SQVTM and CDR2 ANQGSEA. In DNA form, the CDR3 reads TGCAGCGTTTATGGCGGGAGGTCGAAAGAGACCCAGTACTTC. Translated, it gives CSVYGGRSKETQYF.

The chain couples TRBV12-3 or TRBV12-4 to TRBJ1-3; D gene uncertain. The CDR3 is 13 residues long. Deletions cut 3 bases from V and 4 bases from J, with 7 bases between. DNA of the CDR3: TGTGCCAGCAGTTTTACCGCGGGAAACACCATATATTTT. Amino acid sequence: CASSFTAGNTIYF.

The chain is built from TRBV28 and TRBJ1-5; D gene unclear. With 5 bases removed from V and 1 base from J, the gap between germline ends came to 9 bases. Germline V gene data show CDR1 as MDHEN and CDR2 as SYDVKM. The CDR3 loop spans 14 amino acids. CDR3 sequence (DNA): TGTGCCAGCAGTGAGACACTGAGCAATCAGCCCCAGCATTTT. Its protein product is CASSETLSNQPQHF.

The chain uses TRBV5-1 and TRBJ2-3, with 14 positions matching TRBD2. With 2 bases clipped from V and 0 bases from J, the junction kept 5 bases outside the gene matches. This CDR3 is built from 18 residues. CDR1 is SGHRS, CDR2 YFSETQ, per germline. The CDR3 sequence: CASSLTGTSGSSTDTQYF. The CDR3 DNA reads TGCGCCAGCAGCTTAACAGGGACTAGCGGGAGTAGCACAGATACGCAGTATTTT.

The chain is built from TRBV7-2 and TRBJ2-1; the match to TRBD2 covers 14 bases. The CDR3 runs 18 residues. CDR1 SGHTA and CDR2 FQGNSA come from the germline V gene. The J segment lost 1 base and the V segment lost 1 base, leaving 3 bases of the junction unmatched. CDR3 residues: CASSLEGLAGASYNEQFF. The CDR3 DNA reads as TGTGCCAGCAGCTTAGAGGGACTAGCGGGAGCTTCCTACAATGAGCAGTTCTTC. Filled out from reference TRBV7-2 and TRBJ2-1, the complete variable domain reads GAGVSQSPSNKVTEKGKDVELRCDPISGHTALYWYRQSLGQGLEFLIYFQGNSAPDKSGLPSDRFSAERTGGSVSTLTIQRTQQEDSAVYLCASSLEGLAGASYNEQFFGPGTRLTVL.

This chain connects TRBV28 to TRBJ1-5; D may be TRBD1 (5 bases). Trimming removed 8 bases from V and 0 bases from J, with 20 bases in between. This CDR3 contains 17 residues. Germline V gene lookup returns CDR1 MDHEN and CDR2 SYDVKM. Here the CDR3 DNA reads TGTGCCAGCGTTCGACAGAAAGCCCTTTATAGCAATCAGCCCCAGCATTTT. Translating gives CASVRQKALYSNQPQHF.

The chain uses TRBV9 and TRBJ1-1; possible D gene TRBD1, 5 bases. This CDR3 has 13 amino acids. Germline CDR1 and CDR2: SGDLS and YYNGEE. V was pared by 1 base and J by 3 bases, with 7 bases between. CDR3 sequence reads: CASSVSGYTEAFF. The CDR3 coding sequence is TGTGCCAGCAGCGTATCAGGGTACACTGAAGCTTTCTTT.

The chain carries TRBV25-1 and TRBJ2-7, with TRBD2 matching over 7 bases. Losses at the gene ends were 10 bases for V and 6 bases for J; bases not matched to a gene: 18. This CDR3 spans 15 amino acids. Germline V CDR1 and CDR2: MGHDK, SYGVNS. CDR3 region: CAIESIGGGMAEQYF. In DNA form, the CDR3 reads TGTGCCATCGAATCGATCGGGGGAGGGATGGCCGAGCAGTACTTC.

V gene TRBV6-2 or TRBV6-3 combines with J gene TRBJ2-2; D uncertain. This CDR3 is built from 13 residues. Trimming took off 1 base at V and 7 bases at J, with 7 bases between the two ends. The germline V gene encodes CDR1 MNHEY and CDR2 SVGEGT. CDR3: CASSYYIGGELFF. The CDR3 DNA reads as TGTGCCAGCAGTTACTACATTGGCGGGGAGCTGTTTTTT.

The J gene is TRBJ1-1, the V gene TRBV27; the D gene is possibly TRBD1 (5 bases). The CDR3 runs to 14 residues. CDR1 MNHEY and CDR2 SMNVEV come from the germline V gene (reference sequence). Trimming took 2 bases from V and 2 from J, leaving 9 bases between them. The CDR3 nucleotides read TGTGCCAGCAGTTTAGGGCAGGGCAACACTGAAGCTTTCTTT. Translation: CASSLGQGNTEAFF.

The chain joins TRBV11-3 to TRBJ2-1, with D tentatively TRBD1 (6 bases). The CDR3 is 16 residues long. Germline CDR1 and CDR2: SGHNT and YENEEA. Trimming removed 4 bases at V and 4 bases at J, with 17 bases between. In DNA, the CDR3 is TGTGCCAGCAGCTCTTCCGGGACAAGGGTTTACAATGAGCAGTTCTTC. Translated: CASSSSGTRVYNEQFF.

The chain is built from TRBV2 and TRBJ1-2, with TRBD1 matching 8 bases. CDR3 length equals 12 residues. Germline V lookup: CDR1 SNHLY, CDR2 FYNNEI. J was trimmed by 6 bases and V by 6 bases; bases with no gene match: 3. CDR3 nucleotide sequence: TGTGCCAGCAGAACAGGGGGTGATGGCTACACCTTC. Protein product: CASRTGGDGYTF.

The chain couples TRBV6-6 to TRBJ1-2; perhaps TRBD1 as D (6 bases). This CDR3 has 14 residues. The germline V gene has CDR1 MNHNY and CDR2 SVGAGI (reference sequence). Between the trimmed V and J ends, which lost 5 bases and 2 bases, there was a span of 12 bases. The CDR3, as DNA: TGTGCCAGCAGTCCCGGACAGCTCAACTATGGCTACACCTTC. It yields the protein CASSPGQLNYGYTF.

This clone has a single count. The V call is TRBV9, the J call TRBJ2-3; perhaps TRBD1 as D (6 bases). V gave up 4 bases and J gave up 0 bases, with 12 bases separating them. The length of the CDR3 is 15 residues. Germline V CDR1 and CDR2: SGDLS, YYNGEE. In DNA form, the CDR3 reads TGTGCCAGCAGCCGACAGGACCTGAGCACAGATACGCAGTATTTT. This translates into CASSRQDLSTDTQYF.

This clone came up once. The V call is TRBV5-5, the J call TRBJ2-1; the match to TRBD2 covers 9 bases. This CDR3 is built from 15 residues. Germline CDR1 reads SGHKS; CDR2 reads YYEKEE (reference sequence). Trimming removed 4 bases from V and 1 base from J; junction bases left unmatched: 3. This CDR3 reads CASSRGGDSYNEQFF. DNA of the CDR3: TGTGCCAGCAGCCGCGGGGGGGATTCCTACAATGAGCAGTTCTTC.

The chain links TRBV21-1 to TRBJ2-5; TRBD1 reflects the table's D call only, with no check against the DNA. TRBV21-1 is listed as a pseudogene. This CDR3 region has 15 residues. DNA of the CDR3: TGTGCCAGCAGCAAAGTCCGCAGGCAACGGGAGACCCAGTACTTC. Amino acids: CASSKVRRQRETQYF.

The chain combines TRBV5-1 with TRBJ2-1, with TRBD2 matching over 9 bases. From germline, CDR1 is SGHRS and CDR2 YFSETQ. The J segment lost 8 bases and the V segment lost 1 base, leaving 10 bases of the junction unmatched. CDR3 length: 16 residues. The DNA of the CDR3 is TGCGCCAGCAGCTTGACGCCGGGACTAGCTGGTGATGAGCAGTTCTTC. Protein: CASSLTPGLAGDEQFF.

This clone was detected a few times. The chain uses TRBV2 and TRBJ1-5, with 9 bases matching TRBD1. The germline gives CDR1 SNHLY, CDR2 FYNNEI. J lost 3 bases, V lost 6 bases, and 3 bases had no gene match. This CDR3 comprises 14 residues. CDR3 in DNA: TGTGCCAGCAGGAGGGACAGGGACAATCAGCCCCAGCATTTT. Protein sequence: CASRRDRDNQPQHF. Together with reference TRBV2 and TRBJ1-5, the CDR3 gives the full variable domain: EPEVTQTPSHQVTQMGQEVILRCVPISNHLYFYWYRQILGQKVEFLVSFYNNEISEKSEIFDDQFSVERPDGSNFTLKIRSTKLEDSAMYFCASRRDRDNQPQHFGDGTRLSIL.

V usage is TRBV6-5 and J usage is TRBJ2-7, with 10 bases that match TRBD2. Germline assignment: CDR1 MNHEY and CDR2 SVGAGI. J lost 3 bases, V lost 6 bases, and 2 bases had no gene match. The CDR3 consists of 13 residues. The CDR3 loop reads CASRVAGGYEQYF. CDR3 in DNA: TGTGCCAGCAGGGTAGCGGGAGGCTACGAGCAGTACTTC.

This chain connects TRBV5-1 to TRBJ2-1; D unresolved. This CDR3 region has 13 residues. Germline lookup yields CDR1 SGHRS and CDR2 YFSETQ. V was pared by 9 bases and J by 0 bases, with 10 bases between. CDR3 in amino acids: CATSASSYNEQFF. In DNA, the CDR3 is TGCGCCACCTCTGCTAGCTCCTACAATGAGCAGTTCTTC.

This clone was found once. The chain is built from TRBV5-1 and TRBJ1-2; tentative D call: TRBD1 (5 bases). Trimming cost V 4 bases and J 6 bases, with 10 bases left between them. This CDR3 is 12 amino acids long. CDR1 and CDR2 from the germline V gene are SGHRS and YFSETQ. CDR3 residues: CASSRSGDGYTF. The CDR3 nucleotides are TGCGCCAGCAGCCGATCGGGGGATGGCTACACCTTC. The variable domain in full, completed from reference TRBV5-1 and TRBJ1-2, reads KAGVTQTPRYLIKTRGQQVTLSCSPISGHRSVSWYQQTPGQGLQFLFEYFSETQRNKGNFPGRFSGRQFSNSRSEMNVSTLELGDSALYLCASSRSGDGYTFGSGTRLTVV.

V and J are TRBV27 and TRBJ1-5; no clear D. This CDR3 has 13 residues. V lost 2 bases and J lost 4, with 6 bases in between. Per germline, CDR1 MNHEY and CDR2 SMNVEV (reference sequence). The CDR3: CASSLSGNQPQHF. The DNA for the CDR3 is TGTGCCAGCAGTTTAAGCGGAAATCAGCCCCAGCATTTT.

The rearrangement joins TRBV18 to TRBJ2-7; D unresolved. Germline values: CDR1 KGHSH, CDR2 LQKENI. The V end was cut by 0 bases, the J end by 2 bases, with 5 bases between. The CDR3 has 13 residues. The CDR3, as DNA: TGTGCCAGCTCACCACCCAACACCTACGAGCAGTACTTC. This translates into CASSPPNTYEQYF.

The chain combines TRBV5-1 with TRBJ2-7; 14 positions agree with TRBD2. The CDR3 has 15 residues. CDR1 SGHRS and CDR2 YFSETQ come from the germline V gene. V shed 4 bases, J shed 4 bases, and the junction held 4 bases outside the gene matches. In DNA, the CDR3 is TGCGCCAGCAGCATGGGACTAGCGGGAGAATACGAGCAGTACTTC. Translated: CASSMGLAGEYEQYF.

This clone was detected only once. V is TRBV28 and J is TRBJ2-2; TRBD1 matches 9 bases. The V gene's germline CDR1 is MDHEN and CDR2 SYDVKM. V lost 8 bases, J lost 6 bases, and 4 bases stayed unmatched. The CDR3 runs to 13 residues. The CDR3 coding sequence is TGTGCCAGCCGGGACAGGGACGCCGGGGAGCTGTTTTTT. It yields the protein CASRDRDAGELFF.

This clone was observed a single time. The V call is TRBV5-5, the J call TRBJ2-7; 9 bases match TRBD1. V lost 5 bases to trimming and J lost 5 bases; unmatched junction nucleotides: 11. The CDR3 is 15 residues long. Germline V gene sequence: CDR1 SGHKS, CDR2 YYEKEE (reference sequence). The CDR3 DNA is TGTGCCAGCAGAACGGGGTGGGGACAGGGTAACGAGCAGTACTTC. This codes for CASRTGWGQGNEQYF.

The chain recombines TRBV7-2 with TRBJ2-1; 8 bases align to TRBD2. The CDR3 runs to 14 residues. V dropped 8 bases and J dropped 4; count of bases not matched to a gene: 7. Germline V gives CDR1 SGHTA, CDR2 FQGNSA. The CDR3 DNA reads TGTGCCAGCCGCCCGGGACTAGTTTACAATGAGCAGTTCTTC. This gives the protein CASRPGLVYNEQFF.

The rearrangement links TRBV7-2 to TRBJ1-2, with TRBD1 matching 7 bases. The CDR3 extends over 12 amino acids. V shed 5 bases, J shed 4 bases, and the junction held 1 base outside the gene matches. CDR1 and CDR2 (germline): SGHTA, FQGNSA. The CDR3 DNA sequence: TGTGCCAGCAGCCGGGACAGCTATGGCTACACCTTC. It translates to CASSRDSYGYTF.

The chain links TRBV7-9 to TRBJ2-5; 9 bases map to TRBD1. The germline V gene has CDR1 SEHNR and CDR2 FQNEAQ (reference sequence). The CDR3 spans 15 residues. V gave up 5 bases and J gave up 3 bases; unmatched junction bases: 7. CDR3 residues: CASSLGDRVEETQYF. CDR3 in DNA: TGTGCCAGCAGCCTAGGGGACAGGGTAGAAGAGACCCAGTACTTC.

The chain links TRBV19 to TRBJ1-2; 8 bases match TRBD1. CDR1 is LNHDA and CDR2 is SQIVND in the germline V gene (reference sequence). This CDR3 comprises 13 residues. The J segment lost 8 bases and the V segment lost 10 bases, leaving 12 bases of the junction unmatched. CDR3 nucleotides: TGTGCCACCTCGCCGGACAGGGTCCGCGGCTACACCTTC. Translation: CATSPDRVRGYTF.

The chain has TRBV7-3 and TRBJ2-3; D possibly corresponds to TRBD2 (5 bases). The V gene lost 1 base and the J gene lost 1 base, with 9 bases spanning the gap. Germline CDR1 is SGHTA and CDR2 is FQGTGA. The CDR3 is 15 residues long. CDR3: CASSLIGSGTDTQYF. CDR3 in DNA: TGTGCCAGCAGCTTAATTGGTAGCGGCACAGATACGCAGTATTTT. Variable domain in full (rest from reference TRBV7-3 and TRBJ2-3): GAGVSQTPSNKVTEKGKYVELRCDPISGHTALYWYRQSLGQGPEFLIYFQGTGAADDSGLPNDRFFAVRPEGSVSTLKIQRTERGDSAVYLCASSLIGSGTDTQYFGPGTRLTVL.